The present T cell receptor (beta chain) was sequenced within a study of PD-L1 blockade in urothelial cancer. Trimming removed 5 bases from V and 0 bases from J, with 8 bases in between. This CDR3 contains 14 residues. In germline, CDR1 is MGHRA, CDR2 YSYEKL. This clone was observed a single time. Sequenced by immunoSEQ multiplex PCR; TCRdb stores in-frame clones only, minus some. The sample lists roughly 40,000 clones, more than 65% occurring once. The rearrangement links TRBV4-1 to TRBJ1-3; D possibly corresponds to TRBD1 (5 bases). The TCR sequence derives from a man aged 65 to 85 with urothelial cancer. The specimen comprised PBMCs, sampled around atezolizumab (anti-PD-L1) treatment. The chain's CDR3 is CASSTGNSGNTIYF. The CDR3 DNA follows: TGCGCCAGCAGCACAGGAAACTCTGGAAACACCATATATTTT.